Listed below are T cell receptor beta chains from one sample, sequenced in a study of naive and memory T cell subsets. TCRdb reprocessed the UMI-ligation and nested PCR reads with MiXCR, giving one entry per CDR3 protein. Among 8,500 to 10,000 distinct CDR3 sequences, less than 7% were seen once, and the ten largest hold around 57%. The sequencing sample was made of CD4+ TEMRA cells from blood. The receptors were sampled from a human donor in good health. CDR3s include the opening cysteine and the closing phenylalanine or tryptophan. D genes are given only for firm matches. Rows may omit the clone size; those that give it use once, few, many or a size class.

d_gene: TRBD1
v_gene: TRBV6-6
abundance: many
j_gene: TRBJ2-7
CDR3aa: CASIQAGTGFYEQYF
CDR3nt: TGTGCCAGCATCCAGGCCGGGACAGGGTTCTACGAGCAGTACTTC

d_gene: NA
v_gene: TRBV11-2
abundance: few
j_gene: TRBJ2-7
CDR3aa: CASSFRLPELSYEQYF
CDR3nt: TGTGCCAGCAGCTTTAGGTTGCCGGAGCTGTCATACGAGCAGTACTTC

d_gene: TRBD2
v_gene: TRBV20-1
abundance: large
j_gene: TRBJ2-2
CDR3aa: CSAGSGLAGGELFF
CDR3nt: TGCAGTGCTGGTTCGGGACTAGCGGGCGGGGAGCTGTTTTTT

d_gene: NA
v_gene: TRBV10-3
abundance: few
j_gene: TRBJ1-2
CDR3aa: CAISGEGRYGYTF
CDR3nt: TGTGCCATCAGTGGAGAGGGTCGCTATGGCTACACCTTC

d_gene: NA
v_gene: TRBV7-8
abundance: few
j_gene: TRBJ1-1
CDR3aa: CASSRREGNTEAFF
CDR3nt: TGTGCCAGCAGCCGCCGCGAGGGTAACACTGAAGCTTTCTTT

d_gene: NA
v_gene: TRBV6-1
abundance: few
j_gene: TRBJ1-1
CDR3aa: CASRAQGYTEAFF
CDR3nt: TGTGCCAGCAGGGCACAGGGTTACACTGAAGCTTTCTTT

d_gene: NA
v_gene: TRBV19
abundance: many
j_gene: TRBJ2-3
CDR3aa: CASTMTGTGDTQYF
CDR3nt: TGTGCCAGTACCATGACGGGGACCGGAGATACGCAGTATTTT

d_gene: NA
v_gene: TRBV4-2
abundance: NA
j_gene: TRBJ2-1
CDR3aa: CASSQGRFGSYYNEQFF
CDR3nt: TGTGCCAGCAGCCAAGGTCGGTTCGGATCCTACTACAATGAGCAGTTCTTC

d_gene: TRBD1
v_gene: TRBV28
abundance: many
j_gene: TRBJ2-7
CDR3aa: CASSSPRGPSDEQYF
CDR3nt: TGTGCCAGCAGTTCTCCCAGGGGGCCCTCGGACGAGCAGTACTTC

d_gene: NA
v_gene: TRBV6-1
abundance: few
j_gene: TRBJ2-2
CDR3aa: CASSPQGFSTGELFF
CDR3nt: TGTGCCAGCAGTCCCCAGGGGTTCTCCACCGGGGAGCTGTTTTTT

d_gene: NA
v_gene: TRBV20-1
abundance: many
j_gene: TRBJ2-2
CDR3aa: CSARGSGNTGELFF
CDR3nt: TGCAGTGCAAGGGGTAGCGGCAACACCGGGGAGCTGTTTTTT

d_gene: NA
v_gene: TRBV9
abundance: many
j_gene: TRBJ2-3
CDR3aa: CASKSASGGTDTQYF
CDR3nt: TGTGCCAGCAAATCCGCTAGTGGGGGCACAGATACGCAGTATTTT

d_gene: TRBD1
v_gene: TRBV2
abundance: NA
j_gene: TRBJ2-3
CDR3aa: CASRRQGLTDTQYF
CDR3nt: TGTGCCAGCAGGAGACAGGGGCTCACAGATACGCAGTATTTT

d_gene: NA
v_gene: TRBV12-3/TRBV12-4
abundance: many
j_gene: TRBJ1-4
CDR3aa: CASRRQANEKLFF
CDR3nt: TGTGCCAGCAGGAGACAGGCTAATGAAAAACTGTTTTTT

d_gene: NA
v_gene: TRBV20-1
abundance: few
j_gene: TRBJ1-5
CDR3aa: CSARIYSNQPQHF
CDR3nt: TGCAGTGCCAGGATCTATAGCAATCAGCCCCAGCATTTT

d_gene: TRBD2
v_gene: TRBV12-3/TRBV12-4
abundance: NA
j_gene: TRBJ2-1
CDR3aa: CASSTGTSGLNEQFF
CDR3nt: TGTGCCAGCAGTACCGGGACTAGCGGCCTAAATGAGCAGTTCTTC

d_gene: NA
v_gene: TRBV3-1
abundance: few
j_gene: TRBJ2-7
CDR3aa: CASSQEFTSTYEQYF
CDR3nt: TGTGCCAGCAGCCAAGAGTTTACCAGTACCTACGAGCAGTACTTC

d_gene: NA
v_gene: TRBV29-1
abundance: many
j_gene: TRBJ2-3
CDR3aa: CSVALSTDTQYF
CDR3nt: TGCAGCGTGGCCCTTAGCACAGATACGCAGTATTTT

d_gene: NA
v_gene: TRBV20-1
abundance: many
j_gene: TRBJ2-1
CDR3aa: CSARTGTSYNEQFF
CDR3nt: TGCAGTGCTAGAACCGGGACTTCCTACAATGAGCAGTTCTTC

d_gene: NA
v_gene: TRBV10-3
abundance: many
j_gene: TRBJ2-5
CDR3aa: CAISGNTEETQYF
CDR3nt: TGTGCCATCAGTGGGAACACCGAGGAGACCCAGTACTTC

d_gene: NA
v_gene: TRBV28
abundance: few
j_gene: TRBJ1-5
CDR3aa: CASSSNNQPQHF
CDR3nt: TGTGCCAGCAGTTCAAATAATCAGCCCCAGCATTTT

d_gene: TRBD1
v_gene: TRBV7-9
abundance: few
j_gene: TRBJ1-2
CDR3aa: CASSAAGTGRGNYGYTF
CDR3nt: TGTGCCAGCAGCGCAGCTGGGACAGGGAGGGGGAACTATGGCTACACCTTC

d_gene: NA
v_gene: TRBV9
abundance: many
j_gene: TRBJ1-6
CDR3aa: CASSNQGAYSPLHF
CDR3nt: TGTGCCAGCAGCAACCAGGGAGCCTATTCACCCCTCCACTTT

d_gene: TRBD1
v_gene: TRBV12-3/TRBV12-4
abundance: many
j_gene: TRBJ2-7
CDR3aa: CASRTGTGGGEQYF
CDR3nt: TGTGCCAGCAGAACCGGGACAGGGGGCGGGGAGCAGTACTTC

d_gene: TRBD2
v_gene: TRBV15
abundance: many
j_gene: TRBJ2-7
CDR3aa: CATSRRGLAGGTDEQYF
CDR3nt: TGTGCCACCAGCAGGAGGGGACTAGCGGGTGGAACAGACGAGCAGTACTTC

d_gene: NA
v_gene: TRBV11-3
abundance: few
j_gene: TRBJ2-2
CDR3aa: CASSFNWESNTGELFF
CDR3nt: TGTGCCAGCAGCTTCAACTGGGAATCGAACACCGGGGAGCTGTTTTTT

d_gene: NA
v_gene: TRBV18
abundance: many
j_gene: TRBJ2-4
CDR3aa: CASSAPPRHIQYF
CDR3nt: TGTGCCAGCTCCGCCCCACCACGCCACATTCAGTACTTC

d_gene: TRBD2
v_gene: TRBV20-1
abundance: few
j_gene: TRBJ2-1
CDR3aa: CSARVSGTRGNEQFF
CDR3nt: TGCAGTGCTAGAGTTTCCGGGACTAGAGGGAATGAGCAGTTCTTC

d_gene: NA
v_gene: TRBV5-6
abundance: many
j_gene: TRBJ1-4
CDR3aa: CASSLARGEKLFF
CDR3nt: TGTGCCAGCAGCTTGGCTCGTGGCGAAAAACTGTTTTTT

d_gene: TRBD2
v_gene: TRBV7-6
abundance: many
j_gene: TRBJ2-1
CDR3aa: CASSLGTIVNEQFF
CDR3nt: TGTGCCAGCAGCTTGGGGACTATCGTCAATGAGCAGTTCTTC

d_gene: TRBD1
v_gene: TRBV20-1
abundance: many
j_gene: TRBJ1-2
CDR3aa: CSARSGQGNYGYTF
CDR3nt: TGCAGTGCTAGATCGGGACAGGGGAACTATGGCTACACCTTC

d_gene: NA
v_gene: TRBV7-2
abundance: many
j_gene: TRBJ2-4
CDR3aa: CASSLAGGGAKNIQYF
CDR3nt: TGTGCCAGCAGCTTAGCAGGGGGGGGAGCCAAAAACATTCAGTACTTC

d_gene: NA
v_gene: TRBV12-3/TRBV12-4
abundance: many
j_gene: TRBJ1-3
CDR3aa: CASSSPGRPSGNTIYF
CDR3nt: TGTGCCAGCAGTTCCCCCGGTCGACCCTCTGGAAACACCATATATTTT

d_gene: TRBD1
v_gene: TRBV6-1
abundance: many
j_gene: TRBJ1-5
CDR3aa: CASSHGQGYQPQHF
CDR3nt: TGTGCCAGCAGCCACGGACAGGGTTACCAGCCCCAGCATTTT

d_gene: NA
v_gene: TRBV5-1
abundance: many
j_gene: TRBJ2-3
CDR3aa: CASSFGLDSDTQYF
CDR3nt: TGCGCCAGCAGCTTCGGCCTCGACTCGGATACGCAGTATTTT

d_gene: NA
v_gene: TRBV14
abundance: NA
j_gene: TRBJ1-6
CDR3aa: CASSQDEGRGSPLHF
CDR3nt: TGTGCCAGCAGCCAAGATGAGGGGAGAGGCTCACCCCTCCACTTT

d_gene: NA
v_gene: TRBV2
abundance: many
j_gene: TRBJ1-5
CDR3aa: CASSGQTVQPQHF
CDR3nt: TGTGCCAGCAGCGGACAAACCGTTCAGCCCCAGCATTTT

d_gene: TRBD1
v_gene: TRBV29-1
abundance: many
j_gene: TRBJ1-4
CDR3aa: CSVEGTGSSEKLFF
CDR3nt: TGCAGCGTTGAAGGGACAGGGTCTAGTGAAAAACTGTTTTTT

d_gene: TRBD2
v_gene: TRBV19
abundance: many
j_gene: TRBJ2-1
CDR3aa: CATTTLVAGSYNEQFF
CDR3nt: TGTGCCACCACAACCCTTGTAGCGGGGTCCTACAATGAGCAGTTCTTC

d_gene: TRBD1
v_gene: TRBV20-1
abundance: NA
j_gene: TRBJ1-1
CDR3aa: CTMDRANTEAFF
CDR3nt: TGCACCATGGACAGGGCGAACACTGAAGCTTTCTTT

d_gene: TRBD1
v_gene: TRBV19
abundance: many
j_gene: TRBJ2-7
CDR3aa: CASSGRTGRASYEQYF
CDR3nt: TGTGCCAGTAGCGGGCGGACAGGCAGAGCTTCCTACGAGCAGTACTTC

d_gene: NA
v_gene: TRBV4-2
abundance: many
j_gene: TRBJ2-3
CDR3aa: CASSQVDRADTQYF
CDR3nt: TGTGCCAGCAGCCAAGTGGACCGGGCAGATACGCAGTATTTT

d_gene: NA
v_gene: TRBV29-1
abundance: NA
j_gene: TRBJ1-2
CDR3aa: CSVVSSVYGYTF
CDR3nt: TGCAGCGTTGTTTCCTCAGTCTATGGCTACACCTTC

d_gene: NA
v_gene: TRBV12-3/TRBV12-4
abundance: many
j_gene: TRBJ2-2
CDR3aa: CASRLGAKYFTGELFF
CDR3nt: TGTGCCAGCAGGCTCGGGGCCAAGTACTTCACCGGGGAGCTGTTTTTT

d_gene: NA
v_gene: TRBV5-1
abundance: NA
j_gene: TRBJ2-1
CDR3aa: CASSGGAVSYNEQFF
CDR3nt: TGCGCCAGCAGCGGGGGGGCGGTCTCCTACAATGAGCAGTTCTTC

d_gene: NA
v_gene: TRBV28
abundance: many
j_gene: TRBJ1-2
CDR3aa: CASSLTSYGYTF
CDR3nt: TGTGCCAGCAGTTTGACAAGCTATGGCTACACCTTC

d_gene: NA
v_gene: TRBV6-2/TRBV6-3
abundance: many
j_gene: TRBJ2-7
CDR3aa: CASSFPLGEQYF
CDR3nt: TGTGCCAGCAGTTTCCCCTTAGGGGAGCAGTACTTC

d_gene: NA
v_gene: TRBV6-2/TRBV6-3
abundance: many
j_gene: TRBJ1-1
CDR3aa: CASSYSANTEAFF
CDR3nt: TGTGCCAGCAGTTACTCTGCGAACACTGAAGCTTTCTTT